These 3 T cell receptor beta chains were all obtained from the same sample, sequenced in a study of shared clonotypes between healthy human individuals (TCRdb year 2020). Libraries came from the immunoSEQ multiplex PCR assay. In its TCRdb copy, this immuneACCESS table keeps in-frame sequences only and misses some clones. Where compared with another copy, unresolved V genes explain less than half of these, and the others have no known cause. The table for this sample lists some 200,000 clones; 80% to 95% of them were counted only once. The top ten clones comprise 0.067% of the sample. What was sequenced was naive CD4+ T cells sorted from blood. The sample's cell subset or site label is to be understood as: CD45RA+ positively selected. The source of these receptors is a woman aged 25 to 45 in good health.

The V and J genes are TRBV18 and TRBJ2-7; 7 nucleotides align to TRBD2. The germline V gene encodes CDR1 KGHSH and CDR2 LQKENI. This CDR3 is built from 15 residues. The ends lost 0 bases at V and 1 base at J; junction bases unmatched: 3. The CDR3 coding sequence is TGTGCCAGCTCACCACCGGGACTACCATCCTACGAGCAGTACTTC. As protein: CASSPPGLPSYEQYF.

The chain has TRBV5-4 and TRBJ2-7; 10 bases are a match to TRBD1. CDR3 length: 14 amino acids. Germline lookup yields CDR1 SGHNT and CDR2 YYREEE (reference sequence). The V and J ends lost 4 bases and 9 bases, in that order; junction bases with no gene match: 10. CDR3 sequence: CASSPPGQGNRQYF. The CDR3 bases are TGTGCCAGCAGCCCACCGGGACAGGGGAATCGGCAGTACTTC. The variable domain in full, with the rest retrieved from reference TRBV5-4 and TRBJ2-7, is ETGVTQSPTHLIKTRGQQVTLRCSSQSGHNTVSWYQQALGQGPQFIFQYYREEENGRGNFPPRFSGLQFPNYSSELNVNALELDDSALYLCASSPPGQGNRQYFGPGTRLTVT.

The CDR3 spells CASSEGGGQNQPQHF. The CDR3 DNA is TGTGCCAGCAGTGAAGGAGGTGGGCAGAATCAGCCCCAGCATTTT. The J gene is TRBJ1-5, the V gene TRBV25-1, with unresolved D. Germline CDR1 MGHDK, CDR2 SYGVNS. The CDR3 is 15 residues long. Trimming left V 2 bases short and J 4 bases short, with 12 bases between.